Presented here are 10 T cell receptor beta chains from one specimen sequenced in a study of CD8+ T cells in alopecia areata. The treatment was: oral pan-JAK inhibitor, 5-10 mg twice daily. Extraction and reverse transcription of RNA yielded cDNA as the sequencing template. Clones were read by immunoSEQ multiplex PCR, and TCRdb kept only the in-frame ones, dropping some. The sample lists about 200,000 clones, around three fifths seen once, with 1.6% in the top ten. Source: CD4+ T cells sorted from blood, taken at week 4, from a patient treated with tofacitinib. These receptor sequences come from a human donor with alopecia areata.

This rearrangement joins TRBV4-3 to TRBJ1-3; 7 positions match TRBD1. Germline V gene data show CDR1 as LGHNA and CDR2 as YSLEER. V trimming: 1 base; J trimming: 0 bases; junction bases outside the gene matches: 9. This CDR3 comprises 18 residues. The CDR3 DNA follows: TGCGCCAGCAGCCAAGCGACAACAGGGGCGACCTCTGGAAACACCATATATTTT. This translates into CASSQATTGATSGNTIYF.

The chain joins TRBV15 to TRBJ2-6, with 7 bases lining up with TRBD2. The CDR3 has 17 amino acids. V shed 1 base and J 3 bases; nucleotides not matched to a gene: 6. Germline lookup yields CDR1 LNHNV and CDR2 YYDKDF (reference sequence). In DNA, the CDR3 is TGTGCCACCAGCAGAGTTGTACTAGCGCGTGGGGCCAACGTCCTGACTTTC. This gives the protein CATSRVVLARGANVLTF.

This rearrangement joins TRBV7-9 to TRBJ2-2; 9 bases match TRBD2. This CDR3 comprises 16 residues. Germline loops: CDR1 SEHNR, CDR2 FQNEAQ (reference sequence). Unmatched junction bases numbered 10, after V lost 8 bases and J lost 3 bases. CDR3 DNA: TGTGCCAGCCCCGCGTTAGCGGGGGATTACACCGGGGAGCTGTTTTTT. Protein sequence: CASPALAGDYTGELFF.

This rearrangement joins TRBV20-1 to TRBJ1-2; D ambiguous. Per germline, CDR1 DFQATT and CDR2 SNEGSKA (reference sequence). Trimming shortened V by 5 bases and J by 3 bases, and 4 bases separated the two germline ends. This CDR3 contains 10 residues. The CDR3 DNA reads as TGCAGTGCTTTTGACTATGGCTACACCTTC. Encoded protein: CSAFDYGYTF.

This sequence joins TRBV10-3 and TRBJ1-4; 7 bases map to TRBD1. The V gene's germline CDR1 is ENHRY and CDR2 SYGVKD. CDR3 length: 13 residues. The ends lost 10 bases at V and 8 bases at J; junction bases unmatched: 10. The chain's CDR3 is CATGGGAGEKLFF. In nucleotides, the CDR3 is TGTGCCACGGGAGGGGGCGCAGGAGAAAAACTGTTTTTT.

The chain has TRBV5-1 and TRBJ2-1, with D perhaps matching TRBD2 (5 bases). The germline V and J ends were trimmed by 2 bases and 2 bases, with 8 bases remaining between them. Germline loops: CDR1 SGHRS, CDR2 YFSETQ. The length of the CDR3 is 14 residues. CDR3 in DNA: TGCGCCAGCAGCTTAGGGAGACCCTACAATGAGCAGTTCTTC. The encoded protein is CASSLGRPYNEQFF. Together with reference TRBV5-1 and TRBJ2-1, the CDR3 gives the full variable domain: KAGVTQTPRYLIKTRGQQVTLSCSPISGHRSVSWYQQTPGQGLQFLFEYFSETQRNKGNFPGRFSGRQFSNSRSEMNVSTLELGDSALYLCASSLGRPYNEQFFGPGTRLTVL.

This clone was counted only a few times. This sequence joins TRBV5-6 and TRBJ1-6; D possibly corresponds to TRBD1 (5 bases). With 0 bases removed from V and 8 bases from J, the gap between germline ends came to 12 bases. The CDR3 is made up of 15 amino acids. From germline, CDR1 is SGHDT and CDR2 YYEEEE. The CDR3 nucleotides read TGTGCCAGCAGCTTGGCGGGGACGGCGCATTCACCCCTCCACTTT. The encoded protein is CASSLAGTAHSPLHF.

The chain joins TRBV29-1 to TRBJ2-3; tentatively, D is TRBD2 (6 bases). V shed 3 bases and J shed 6 bases, with 10 bases lying between them. Germline lookup yields CDR1 SQVTM and CDR2 ANQGSEA. The CDR3 consists of 12 residues. Here the CDR3 reads CSVEAGQDTQYF. CDR3 coding DNA: TGCAGCGTTGAGGCGGGGCAGGATACGCAGTATTTT.

This clone was picked up a small number of times. The chain carries TRBV14 and TRBJ1-1, with D uncertain. V was pared by 3 bases and J by 3 bases, with 2 bases between. The CDR3 loop spans 11 amino acids. CDR1 is SGHDN and CDR2 is FVKESK in the germline V gene. As DNA, the CDR3 is TGTGCCAGCAGCCACTACACTGAAGCTTTCTTT. It encodes CASSHYTEAFF.

This clone was seen a few times. The chain joins TRBV6-1 to TRBJ2-1, with 14 bases matching TRBD2. The CDR3 is made up of 15 amino acids. V shed 6 bases, J shed 6 bases, and the junction held 4 bases outside the gene matches. CDR1 is MNHNS and CDR2 is SASEGT in the germline V gene. The CDR3 here is CASSRGLAGGNEQFF. The CDR3 coding sequence is TGTGCCAGCAGCCGCGGACTAGCGGGAGGCAATGAGCAGTTCTTC.